The clone carrying this T cell receptor (beta chain) was seen only a few times. Antigen: not known. The time point here: sample taken at primary tumor resection. The donor population consisted of some 70 patients with untreated, early-stage non-small cell lung cancer. Unsorted samples of tumor, nontumor lung or frozen PBMC had their whole RNA sequenced. This sample was included in a study of spatial heterogeneity in lung cancer. At the level of the study: Each time, sequencing found more beta-chain sequences than alpha-chain sequences.

Each TCR cDNA molecule bore a unique molecular identifier. TCRdb analysed the 5' RACE reads with MiXCR anew, one entry per CDR3 protein. The sample gives around 5,400 distinct CDR3 sequences, roughly 8% of which show up once; 15% to 20% is in the top ten. The study, taken as a whole, reports: Counts of expanded intratumoral alpha and beta TCRs tracked tumor mutation counts.

This sample comprised lung tumor tissue, obtained at surgery. This TCR was sampled from a female donor with early-stage non-small cell lung cancer.

The CDR3 loop reads CASSYSRDSSYEQYF. CDR3 sequence (DNA): TGTGCCAGCAGTTACTCGAGAGACAGTTCCTACGAGCAGTACTTC. This sequence joins TRBV6-2 or TRBV6-3 and TRBJ2-7; a possible D gene is TRBD1 (5 bases). Trimming took 0 bases from V and 1 from J, leaving 10 bases between them. The CDR3 extends over 15 amino acids. From germline, CDR1 is MNHEY and CDR2 SVGEGT.